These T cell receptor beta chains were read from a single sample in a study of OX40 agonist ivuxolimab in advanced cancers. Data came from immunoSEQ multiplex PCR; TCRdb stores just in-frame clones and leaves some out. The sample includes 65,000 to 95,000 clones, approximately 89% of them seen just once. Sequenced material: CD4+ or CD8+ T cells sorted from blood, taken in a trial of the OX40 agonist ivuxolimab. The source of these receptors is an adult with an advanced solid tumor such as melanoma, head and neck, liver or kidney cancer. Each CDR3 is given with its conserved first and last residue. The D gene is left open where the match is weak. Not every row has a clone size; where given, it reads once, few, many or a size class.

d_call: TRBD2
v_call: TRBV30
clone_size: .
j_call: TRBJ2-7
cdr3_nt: TGTGCCTGGAGCCTAGCGGGAGGTAGGGTCTTCTACGAGCAGTACTTC
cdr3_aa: CAWSLAGGRVFYEQYF

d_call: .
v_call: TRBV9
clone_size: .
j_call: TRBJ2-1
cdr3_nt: TGTGCCAGCAGCGTTACGACAGGTGCGAACAATGAGCAGTTCTTC
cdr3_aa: CASSVTTGANNEQFF

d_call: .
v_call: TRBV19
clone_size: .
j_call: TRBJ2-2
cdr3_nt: TGTGCCAGTACCTCAAAAGGCCAGAGTAGCCCGAACACCGGGGAGCTGTTTTTT
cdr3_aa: CASTSKGQSSPNTGELFF

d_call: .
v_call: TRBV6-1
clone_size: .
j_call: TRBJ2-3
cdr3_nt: TGTGCCAGCAGTACCAGGGGTTTCACAGATACGCAGTATTTT
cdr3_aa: CASSTRGFTDTQYF

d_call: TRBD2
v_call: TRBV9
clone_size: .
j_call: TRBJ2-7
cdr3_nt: TGTGCCAGCAGCGTAGGGGACTACCAATACGAGCAGTACTTC
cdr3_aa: CASSVGDYQYEQYF

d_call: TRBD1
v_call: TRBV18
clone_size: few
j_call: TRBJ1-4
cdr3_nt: TGTGCCAGCTCACCGTGGGACAGGGCGATCGAAAAACTGTTTTTT
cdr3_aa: CASSPWDRAIEKLFF

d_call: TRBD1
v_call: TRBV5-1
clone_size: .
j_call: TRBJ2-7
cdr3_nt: TGCGCCAGCAGCCTACCGGGACAGAAAAACGAGCAGTACTTC
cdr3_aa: CASSLPGQKNEQYF

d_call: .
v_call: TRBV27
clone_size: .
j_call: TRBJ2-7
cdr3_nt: TGTGCCAGCAGTTACCGCCGGGGGCTAGCGGCAATCTACGAGCAGTACTTC
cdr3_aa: CASSYRRGLAAIYEQYF

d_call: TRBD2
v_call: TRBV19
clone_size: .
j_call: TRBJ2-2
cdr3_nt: TGTGCCAGTAGTGCCCCGGGACTAGCGGGGCCCGGGAGAACCGGGGAGCTGTTTTTT
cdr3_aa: CASSAPGLAGPGRTGELFF

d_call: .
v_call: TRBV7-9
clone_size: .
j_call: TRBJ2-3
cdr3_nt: TGTGCCAGCAGCCCTGCCCAGACAGCAGATACGCAGTATTTT
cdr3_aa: CASSPAQTADTQYF

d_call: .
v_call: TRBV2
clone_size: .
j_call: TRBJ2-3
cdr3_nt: TGTGCCAGCAGGTCTGCGGACAGTTTCTCTAGCACAGATACGCAGTATTTT
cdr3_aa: CASRSADSFSSTDTQYF

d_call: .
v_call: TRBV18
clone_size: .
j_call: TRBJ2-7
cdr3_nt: TGTGCCAGCTCAAAAGAACGACAGTCAGTAGAGCAGTACTTC
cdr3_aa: CASSKERQSVEQYF